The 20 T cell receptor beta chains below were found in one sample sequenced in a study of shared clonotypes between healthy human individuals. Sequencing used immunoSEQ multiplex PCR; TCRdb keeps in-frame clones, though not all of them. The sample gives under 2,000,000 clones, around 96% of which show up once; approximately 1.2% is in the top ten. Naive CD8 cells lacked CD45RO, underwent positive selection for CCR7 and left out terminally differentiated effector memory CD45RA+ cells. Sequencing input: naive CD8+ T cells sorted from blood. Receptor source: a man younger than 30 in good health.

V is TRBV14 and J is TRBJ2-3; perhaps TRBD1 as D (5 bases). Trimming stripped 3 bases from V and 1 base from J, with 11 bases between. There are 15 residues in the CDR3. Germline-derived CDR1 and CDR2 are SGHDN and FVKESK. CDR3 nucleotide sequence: TGTGCCAGCAGCCAGTTTAGGGGCGGCACAGATACGCAGTATTTT. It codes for CASSQFRGGTDTQYF.

As DNA, the CDR3 is TGCGCCAGCAGCCAAGCCCCCGTCCCCCTAGTGAGCACCGGGGAGCTGTTTTTT. It encodes CASSQAPVPLVSTGELFF. The chain is built from TRBV4-1 and TRBJ2-2; D gene ambiguous. Deletions cut 1 base from V and 4 bases from J, with 19 bases between. This CDR3 spans 18 amino acids. Germline V CDR1 and CDR2: MGHRA, YSYEKL.

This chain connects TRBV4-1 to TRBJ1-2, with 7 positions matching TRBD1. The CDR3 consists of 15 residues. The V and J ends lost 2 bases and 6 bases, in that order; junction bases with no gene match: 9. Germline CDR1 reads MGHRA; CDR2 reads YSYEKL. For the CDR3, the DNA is TGCGCCAGCAGCCAATACACCGACAGGGCTGATGGCTACACCTTC. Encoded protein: CASSQYTDRADGYTF.

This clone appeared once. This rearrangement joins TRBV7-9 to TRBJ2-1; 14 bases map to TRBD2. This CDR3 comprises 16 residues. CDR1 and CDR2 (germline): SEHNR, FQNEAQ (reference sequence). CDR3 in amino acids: CAWGPWTSGGFNEQFF. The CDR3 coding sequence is TGTGCTTGGGGCCCCTGGACTAGCGGGGGGTTCAATGAGCAGTTCTTC.

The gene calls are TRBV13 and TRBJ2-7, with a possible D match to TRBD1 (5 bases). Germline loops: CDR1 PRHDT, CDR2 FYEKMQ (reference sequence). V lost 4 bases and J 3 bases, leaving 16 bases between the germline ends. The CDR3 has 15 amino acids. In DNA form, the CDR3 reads TGTGCCAGCAGCTCCTCAAGGGGCATCTACTACGAGCAGTACTTC. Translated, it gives CASSSSRGIYYEQYF.

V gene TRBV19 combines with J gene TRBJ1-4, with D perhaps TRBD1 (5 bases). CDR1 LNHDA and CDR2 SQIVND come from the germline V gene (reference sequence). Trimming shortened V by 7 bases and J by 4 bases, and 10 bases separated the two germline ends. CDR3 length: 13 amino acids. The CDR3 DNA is TGTGCCAGTAACTCGGGGCTTAATGAAAAACTGTTTTTT. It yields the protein CASNSGLNEKLFF.

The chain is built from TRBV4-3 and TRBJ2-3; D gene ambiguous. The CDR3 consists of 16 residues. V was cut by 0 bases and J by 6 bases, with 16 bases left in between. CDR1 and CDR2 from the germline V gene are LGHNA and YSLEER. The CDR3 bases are TGCGCCAGCAGCCAAGATAGGACGGGTAGGGTCGATACGCAGTATTTT. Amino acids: CASSQDRTGRVDTQYF.

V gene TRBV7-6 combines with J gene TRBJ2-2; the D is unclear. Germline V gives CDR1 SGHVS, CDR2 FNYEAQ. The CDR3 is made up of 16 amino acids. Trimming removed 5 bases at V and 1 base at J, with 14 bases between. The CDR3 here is CASSPHSNMNTGELFF. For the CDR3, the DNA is TGTGCCAGCAGCCCACACTCAAATATGAACACCGGGGAGCTGTTTTTT. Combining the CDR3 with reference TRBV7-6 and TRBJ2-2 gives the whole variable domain GAGVSQSPRYKVTKRGQDVALRCDPISGHVSLYWYRQALGQGPEFLTYFNYEAQQDKSGLPNDRFSAERPEGSISTLTIQRTEQRDSAMYRCASSPHSNMNTGELFFGEGSRLTVL.

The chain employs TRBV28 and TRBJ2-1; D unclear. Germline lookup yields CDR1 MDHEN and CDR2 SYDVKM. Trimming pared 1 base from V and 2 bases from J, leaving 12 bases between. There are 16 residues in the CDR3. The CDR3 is CASSLLGRPPYNEQFF. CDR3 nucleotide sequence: TGTGCCAGCAGTTTATTAGGCAGGCCGCCCTACAATGAGCAGTTCTTC.

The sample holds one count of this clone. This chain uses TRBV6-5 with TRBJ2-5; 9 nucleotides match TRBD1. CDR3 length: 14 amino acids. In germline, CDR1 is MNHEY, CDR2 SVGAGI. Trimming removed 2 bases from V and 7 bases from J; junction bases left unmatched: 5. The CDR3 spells CASSYGQGWGTQYF. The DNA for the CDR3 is TGTGCCAGCAGTTACGGACAGGGGTGGGGGACCCAGTACTTC.

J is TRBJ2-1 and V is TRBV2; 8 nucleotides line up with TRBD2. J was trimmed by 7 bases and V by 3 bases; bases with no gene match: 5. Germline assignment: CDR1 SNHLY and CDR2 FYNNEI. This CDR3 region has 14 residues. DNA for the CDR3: TGTGCCAGCAGTGAGCGGGAGGTAAGGAATGAGCAGTTCTTC. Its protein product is CASSEREVRNEQFF.

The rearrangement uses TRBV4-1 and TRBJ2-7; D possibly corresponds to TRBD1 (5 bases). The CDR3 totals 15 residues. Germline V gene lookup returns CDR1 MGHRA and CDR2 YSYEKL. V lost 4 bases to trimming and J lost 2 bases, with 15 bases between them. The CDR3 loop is CASSPKQGTAYEQYF. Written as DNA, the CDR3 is TGCGCCAGCAGCCCAAAGCAGGGAACGGCCTACGAGCAGTACTTC.

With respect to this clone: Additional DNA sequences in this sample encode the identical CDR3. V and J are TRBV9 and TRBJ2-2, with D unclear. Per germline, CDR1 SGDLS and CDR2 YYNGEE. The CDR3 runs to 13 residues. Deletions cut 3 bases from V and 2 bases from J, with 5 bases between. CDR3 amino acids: CASSAPNTGELFF. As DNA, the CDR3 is TGTGCCAGCAGCGCCCCAAACACCGGGGAGCTGTTTTTT.

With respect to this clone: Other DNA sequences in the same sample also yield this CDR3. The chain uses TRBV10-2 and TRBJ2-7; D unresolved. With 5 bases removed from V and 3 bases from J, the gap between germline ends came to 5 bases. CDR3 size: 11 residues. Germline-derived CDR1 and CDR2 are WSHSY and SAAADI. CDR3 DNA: TGCGCCAGCAGTTCTAGCTACGAGCAGTACTTC. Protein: CASSSSYEQYF.

The CDR3 reads CASSQDASALSSYEQYF. CDR3 sequence (DNA): TGCGCCAGCAGCCAAGATGCTTCTGCGCTGAGCTCCTACGAGCAGTACTTC. The chain has TRBV4-3 and TRBJ2-7; no clear D gene. The CDR3 is made up of 17 amino acids. Trimming removed 0 bases at V and 0 bases at J, with 15 bases between. From germline, CDR1 is LGHNA and CDR2 YSLEER.

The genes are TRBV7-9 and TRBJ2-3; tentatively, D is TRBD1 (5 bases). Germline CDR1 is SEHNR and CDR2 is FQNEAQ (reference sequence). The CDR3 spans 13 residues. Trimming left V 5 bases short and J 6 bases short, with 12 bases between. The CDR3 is CASSGAVRDTQYF. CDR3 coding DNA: TGTGCCAGCAGCGGGGCCGTGCGGGATACGCAGTATTTT.

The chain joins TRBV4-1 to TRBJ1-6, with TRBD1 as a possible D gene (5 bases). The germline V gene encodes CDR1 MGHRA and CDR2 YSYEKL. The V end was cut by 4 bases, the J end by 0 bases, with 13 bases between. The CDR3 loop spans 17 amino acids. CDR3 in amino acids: CASSPGWGLSYNSPLHF. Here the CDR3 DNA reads TGCGCCAGCAGCCCAGGGTGGGGACTCTCCTATAATTCACCCCTCCACTTT.

The CDR3 loop reads CASFGTDTQYF. CDR3 coding DNA: TGTGCCAGCTTTGGAACAGATACGCAGTATTTT. The chain links TRBV7-9 to TRBJ2-3; D is ambiguous. Trimming took 8 bases from V and 3 from J, leaving 6 bases between them. This CDR3 is 11 amino acids long. Germline V gene sequence: CDR1 SEHNR, CDR2 FQNEAQ (reference sequence).

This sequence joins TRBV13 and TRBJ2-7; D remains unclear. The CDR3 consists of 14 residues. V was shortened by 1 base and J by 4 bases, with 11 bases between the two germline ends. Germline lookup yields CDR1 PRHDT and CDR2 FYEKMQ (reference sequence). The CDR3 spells CASSLEAGDYEQYF. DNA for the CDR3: TGTGCCAGCAGCTTAGAAGCAGGAGATTACGAGCAGTACTTC.

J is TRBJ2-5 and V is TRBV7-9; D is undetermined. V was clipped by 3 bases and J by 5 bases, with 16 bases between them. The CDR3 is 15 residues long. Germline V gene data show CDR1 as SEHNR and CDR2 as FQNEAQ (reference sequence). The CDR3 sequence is CASSFVQRSGETQYF. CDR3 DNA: TGTGCCAGCAGCTTTGTCCAGCGATCGGGCGAGACCCAGTACTTC.